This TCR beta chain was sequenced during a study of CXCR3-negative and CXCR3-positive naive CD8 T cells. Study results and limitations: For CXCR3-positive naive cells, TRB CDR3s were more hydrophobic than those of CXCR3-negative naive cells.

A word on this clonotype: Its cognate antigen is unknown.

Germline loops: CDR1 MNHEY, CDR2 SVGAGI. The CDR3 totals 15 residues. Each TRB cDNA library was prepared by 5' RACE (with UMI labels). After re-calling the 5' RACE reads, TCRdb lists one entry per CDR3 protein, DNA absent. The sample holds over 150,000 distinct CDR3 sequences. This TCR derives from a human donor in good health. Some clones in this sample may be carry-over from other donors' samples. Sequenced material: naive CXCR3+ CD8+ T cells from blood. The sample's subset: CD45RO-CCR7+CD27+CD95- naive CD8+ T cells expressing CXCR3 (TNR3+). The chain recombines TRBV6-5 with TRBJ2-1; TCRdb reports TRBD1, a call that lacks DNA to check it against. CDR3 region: CASSGGLGLHNEQFF.